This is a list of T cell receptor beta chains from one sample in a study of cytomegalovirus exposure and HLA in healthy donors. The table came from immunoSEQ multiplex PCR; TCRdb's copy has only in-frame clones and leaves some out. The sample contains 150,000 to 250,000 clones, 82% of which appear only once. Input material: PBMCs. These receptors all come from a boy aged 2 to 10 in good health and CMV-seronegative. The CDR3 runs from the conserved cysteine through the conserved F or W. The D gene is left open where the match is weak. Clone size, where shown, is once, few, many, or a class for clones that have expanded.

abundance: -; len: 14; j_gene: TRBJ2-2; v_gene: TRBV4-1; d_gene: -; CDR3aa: CASSQLTRTGELFF; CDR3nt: TGCGCCAGCAGCCAATTAACTAGGACCGGGGAGCTGTTTTTT
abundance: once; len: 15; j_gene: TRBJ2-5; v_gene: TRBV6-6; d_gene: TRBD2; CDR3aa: CASSYLLAGDETQYF; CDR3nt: TGTGCCAGCAGTTACTTACTAGCGGGCGATGAGACCCAGTACTTC
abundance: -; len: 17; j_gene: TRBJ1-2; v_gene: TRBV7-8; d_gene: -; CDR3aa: CASSLARRNLANYGYTF; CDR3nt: TGTGCCAGCAGCTTAGCGAGGAGGAATCTAGCTAACTATGGCTACACCTTC
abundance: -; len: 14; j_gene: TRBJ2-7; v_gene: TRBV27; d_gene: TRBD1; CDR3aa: CASSLMGQQYEQYF; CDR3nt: TGTGCCAGCAGTTTAATGGGACAGCAGTACGAGCAGTACTTC
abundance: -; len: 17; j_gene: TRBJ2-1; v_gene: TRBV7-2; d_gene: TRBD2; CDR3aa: CASSLSPGRGTYNEQFF; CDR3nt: TGTGCCAGCAGCTTATCTCCAGGGCGGGGGACCTACAATGAGCAGTTCTTC
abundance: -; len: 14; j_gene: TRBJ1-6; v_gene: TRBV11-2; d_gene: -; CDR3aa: CASSTTPRESPLHF; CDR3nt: TGTGCCAGCAGTACTACGCCCAGGGAATCACCCCTCCACTTT
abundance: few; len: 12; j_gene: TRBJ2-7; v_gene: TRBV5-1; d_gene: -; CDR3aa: CASSPADREQYF; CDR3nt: TGCGCCAGCAGCCCTGCCGACAGAGAGCAGTACTTC
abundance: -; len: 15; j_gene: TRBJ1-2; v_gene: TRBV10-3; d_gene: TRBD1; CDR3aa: CAISERQGGDYGYTF; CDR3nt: TGTGCCATCAGTGAAAGACAGGGTGGGGACTATGGCTACACCTTC
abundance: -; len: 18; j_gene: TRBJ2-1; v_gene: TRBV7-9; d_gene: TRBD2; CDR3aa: CASRSIRGGSLEDNEQFF; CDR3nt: TGTGCCAGCCGCTCTATCCGCGGGGGGTCTCTAGAGGACAATGAGCAGTTCTTC
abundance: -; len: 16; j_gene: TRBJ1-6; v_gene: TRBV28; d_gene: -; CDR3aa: CASSLSGIRNNSPLHF; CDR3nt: TGTGCCAGCAGTTTATCAGGGATCCGAAATAATTCACCCCTCCACTTT
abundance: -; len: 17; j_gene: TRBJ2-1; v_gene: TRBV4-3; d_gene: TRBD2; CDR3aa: CASSQDYLAGGPDEQFF; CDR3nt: TGCGCCAGCAGCCAAGATTATCTAGCGGGGGGGCCGGATGAGCAGTTCTTC
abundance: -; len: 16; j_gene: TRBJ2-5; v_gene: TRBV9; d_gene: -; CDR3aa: CASSVGGGLAEETQYF; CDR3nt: TGTGCCAGCAGCGTAGGAGGGGGTCTAGCGGAAGAGACCCAGTACTTC
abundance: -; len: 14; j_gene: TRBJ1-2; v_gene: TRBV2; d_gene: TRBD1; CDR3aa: CASSVGQGIGGYTF; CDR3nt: TGTGCCAGCAGTGTCGGACAGGGGATAGGTGGCTACACCTTC
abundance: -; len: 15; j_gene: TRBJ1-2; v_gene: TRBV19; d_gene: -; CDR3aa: CASSSPGLANYGYTF; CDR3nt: TGTGCCAGTAGCAGCCCAGGGCTCGCTAACTATGGCTACACCTTC
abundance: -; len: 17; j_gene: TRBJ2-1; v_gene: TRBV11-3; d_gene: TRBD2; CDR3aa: CATGALAGGPGWNEQFF; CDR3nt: TGTGCCACCGGGGCCCTAGCGGGGGGGCCAGGCTGGAATGAGCAGTTCTTC
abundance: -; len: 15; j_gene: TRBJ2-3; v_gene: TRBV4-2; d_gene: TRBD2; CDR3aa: CASSTSGSSTDTQYF; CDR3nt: TGTGCCAGCAGCACTAGCGGTTCTAGCACAGATACGCAGTATTTT
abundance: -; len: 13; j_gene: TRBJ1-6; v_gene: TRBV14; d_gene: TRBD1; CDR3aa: CASRDRVVSPLHF; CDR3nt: TGTGCCAGCCGGGACAGGGTAGTTTCCCCCCTCCACTTT
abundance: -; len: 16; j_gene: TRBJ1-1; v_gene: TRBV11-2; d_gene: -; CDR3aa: CASSLDQVRPNTEAFF; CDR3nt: TGTGCCAGCAGCTTAGACCAGGTTAGGCCCAACACTGAAGCTTTCTTT
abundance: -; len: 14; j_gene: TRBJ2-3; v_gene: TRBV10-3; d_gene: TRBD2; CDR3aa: CAIRLAGGTDTQYF; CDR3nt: TGTGCCATCAGACTAGCGGGGGGCACAGATACGCAGTATTTT
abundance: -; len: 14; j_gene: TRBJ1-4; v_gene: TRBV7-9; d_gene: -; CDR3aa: CASSLAGGNEKLFF; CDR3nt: TGTGCCAGCAGCTTAGCTGGAGGTAATGAAAAACTGTTTTTT
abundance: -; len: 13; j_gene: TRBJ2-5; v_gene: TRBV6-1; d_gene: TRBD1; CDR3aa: CASVGQGGETQYF; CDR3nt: TGTGCCAGCGTTGGACAGGGAGGAGAGACCCAGTACTTC
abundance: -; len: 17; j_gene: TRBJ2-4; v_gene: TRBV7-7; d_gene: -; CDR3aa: CASSLYMRTVLKNIQYF; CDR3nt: TGTGCTAGCAGCTTATATATGCGGACAGTGCTCAAAAACATTCAGTACTTC
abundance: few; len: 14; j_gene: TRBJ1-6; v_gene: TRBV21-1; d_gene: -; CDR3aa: CASSKLQVNSPLHF; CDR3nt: TGTGCCAGCAGCAAGTTGCAGGTTAATTCACCCCTCCACTTT
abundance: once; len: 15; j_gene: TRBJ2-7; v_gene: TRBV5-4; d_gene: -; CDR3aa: CASSRRPATSYEQYF; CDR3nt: TGTGCCAGCAGCCGGAGGCCGGCGACTAGCTACGAGCAGTACTTC
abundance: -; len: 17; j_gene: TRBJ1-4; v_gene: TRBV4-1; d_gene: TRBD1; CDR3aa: CASSQGGMRDRDEKLFF; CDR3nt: TGCGCCAGCAGCCAGGGGGGAATGCGGGACAGGGATGAAAAACTGTTTTTT
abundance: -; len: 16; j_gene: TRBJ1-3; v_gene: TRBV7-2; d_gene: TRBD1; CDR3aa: CASSPLGTGAGNTIYF; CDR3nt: TGTGCCAGCAGCCCTTTAGGGACAGGGGCTGGAAACACCATATATTTT
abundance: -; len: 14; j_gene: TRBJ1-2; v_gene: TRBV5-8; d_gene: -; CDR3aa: CASSLVPGNYGYTF; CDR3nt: TGTGCCAGCAGCTTGGTCCCAGGGAACTATGGCTACACCTTC
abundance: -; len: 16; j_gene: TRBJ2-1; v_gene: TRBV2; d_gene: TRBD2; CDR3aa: CASIWGEGSSYNEQFF; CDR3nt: TGTGCCAGCATTTGGGGGGAGGGAAGCTCCTACAATGAGCAGTTCTTC
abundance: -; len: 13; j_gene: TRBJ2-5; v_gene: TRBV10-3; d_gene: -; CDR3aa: CAISEREVETQYF; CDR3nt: TGTGCCATCAGTGAGAGGGAGGTGGAGACCCAGTACTTC
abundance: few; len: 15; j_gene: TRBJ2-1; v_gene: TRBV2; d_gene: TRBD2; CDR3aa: CASSGGRRGGNEQFF; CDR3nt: TGTGCCAGCAGTGGGGGGCGGCGGGGGGGCAATGAGCAGTTCTTC
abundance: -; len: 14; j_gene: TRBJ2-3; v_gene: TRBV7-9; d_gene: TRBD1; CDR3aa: CASSFGQGPDTQYF; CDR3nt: TGTGCCAGCAGCTTCGGACAGGGCCCAGATACGCAGTATTTT
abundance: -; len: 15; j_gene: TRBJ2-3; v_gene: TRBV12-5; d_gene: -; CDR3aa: CASGLARKHTDTQYF; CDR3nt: TGTGCTAGTGGTTTGGCGAGAAAGCACACAGATACGCAGTATTTT
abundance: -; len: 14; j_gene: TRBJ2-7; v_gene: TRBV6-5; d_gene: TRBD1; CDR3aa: CASSYRGLTYEQYF; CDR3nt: TGTGCCAGCAGTTACAGGGGGCTGACCTACGAGCAGTACTTC
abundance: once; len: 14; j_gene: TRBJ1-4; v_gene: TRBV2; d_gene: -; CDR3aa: CASSGVPTYEKLFF; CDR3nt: TGTGCCAGCAGTGGGGTCCCGACTTATGAAAAACTGTTTTTT
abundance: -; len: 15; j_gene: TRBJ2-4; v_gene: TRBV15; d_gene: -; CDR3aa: CATSRGFEDSVIQYF; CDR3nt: TGTGCCACCAGCAGAGGATTTGAGGACTCGGTCATTCAGTACTTC
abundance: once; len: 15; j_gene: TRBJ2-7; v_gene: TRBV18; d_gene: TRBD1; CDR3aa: CASSPLGQGPYEQYF; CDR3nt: TGTGCCAGCTCACCACTTGGACAGGGCCCCTACGAGCAGTACTTC
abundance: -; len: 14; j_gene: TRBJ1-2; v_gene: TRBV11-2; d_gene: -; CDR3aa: CASSLRRQGYGYTF; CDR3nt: TGTGCCAGCAGCCTTAGGCGTCAGGGCTATGGCTACACCTTC
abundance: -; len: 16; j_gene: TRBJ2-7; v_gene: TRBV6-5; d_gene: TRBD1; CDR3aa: CASSYVQGTGVGEQYF; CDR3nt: TGTGCCAGCAGTTACGTACAGGGGACAGGGGTAGGCGAGCAGTACTTC
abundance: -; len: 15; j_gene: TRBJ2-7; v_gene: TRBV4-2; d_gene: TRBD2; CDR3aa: CASSQDRLAGYEQYF; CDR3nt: TGTGCCAGCAGCCAAGATCGGCTAGCGGGCTACGAGCAGTACTTC
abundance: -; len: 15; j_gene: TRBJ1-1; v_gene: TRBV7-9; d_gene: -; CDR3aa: CASSLDPGVNTEAFF; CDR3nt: TGTGCCAGCAGCTTAGACCCGGGGGTGAACACTGAAGCTTTCTTT
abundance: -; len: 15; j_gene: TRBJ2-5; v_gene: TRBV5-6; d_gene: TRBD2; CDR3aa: CASSLVLAGEETQYF; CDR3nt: TGTGCCAGCAGCTTGGTCCTAGCGGGGGAAGAGACCCAGTACTTC
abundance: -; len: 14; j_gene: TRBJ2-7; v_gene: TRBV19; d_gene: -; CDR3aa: CASNSDFYSYEQYF; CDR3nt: TGTGCCAGTAACTCGGACTTCTACTCCTACGAGCAGTACTTC
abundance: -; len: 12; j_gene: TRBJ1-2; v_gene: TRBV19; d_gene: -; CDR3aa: CASSNPPEGYTF; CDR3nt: TGTGCCAGTAGCAACCCTCCTGAGGGCTACACCTTC
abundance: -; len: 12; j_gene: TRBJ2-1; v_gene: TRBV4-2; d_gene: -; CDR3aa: CASSQGGGAEFF; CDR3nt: TGTGCCAGCAGCCAAGGTGGGGGGGCGGAGTTCTTC
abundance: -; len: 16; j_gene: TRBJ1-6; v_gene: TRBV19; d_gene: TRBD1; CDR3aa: CASSMGAGGASSPLHF; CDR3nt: TGTGCCAGTAGTATGGGGGCAGGGGGCGCGAGTTCACCCCTCCACTTT
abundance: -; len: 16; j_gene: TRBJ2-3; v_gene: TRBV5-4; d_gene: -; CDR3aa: CASSREAAQRTDTQYF; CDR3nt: TGTGCCAGCAGCCGCGAAGCGGCCCAGCGTACAGATACGCAGTATTTT
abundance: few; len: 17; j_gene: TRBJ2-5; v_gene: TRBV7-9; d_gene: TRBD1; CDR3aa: CASSLYRGPPVQETQYF; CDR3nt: TGTGCCAGCAGCTTATATAGGGGGCCGCCCGTCCAAGAGACCCAGTACTTC
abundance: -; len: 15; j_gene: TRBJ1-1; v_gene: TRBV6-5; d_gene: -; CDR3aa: CASSYSSWGGTEAFF; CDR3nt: TGTGCCAGCAGTTACTCGTCGTGGGGGGGCACTGAAGCTTTCTTT
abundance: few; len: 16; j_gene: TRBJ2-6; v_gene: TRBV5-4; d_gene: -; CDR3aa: CASSLANRGGANVLTF; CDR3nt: TGTGCCAGCAGCTTGGCCAATAGGGGTGGGGCCAACGTCCTGACTTTC
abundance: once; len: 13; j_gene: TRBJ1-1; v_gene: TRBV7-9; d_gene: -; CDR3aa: CASSLIGDTEAFF; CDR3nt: TGTGCCAGCAGCTTAATAGGGGACACTGAAGCTTTCTTT
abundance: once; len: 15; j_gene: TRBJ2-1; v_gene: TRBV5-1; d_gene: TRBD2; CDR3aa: CASSRGRANYNEQFF; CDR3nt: TGCGCCAGCAGCCGAGGGAGGGCCAATTACAATGAGCAGTTCTTC
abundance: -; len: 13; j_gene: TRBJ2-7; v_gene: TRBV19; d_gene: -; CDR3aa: CASSIMGGHEQYF; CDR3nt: TGTGCCAGTAGTATCATGGGGGGGCACGAGCAGTACTTC
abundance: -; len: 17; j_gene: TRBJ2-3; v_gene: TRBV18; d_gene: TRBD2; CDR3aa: CASSPTLTSGGYNTQYF; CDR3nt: TGTGCCAGCTCACCAACCTTGACTAGCGGGGGGTACAATACGCAGTATTTT
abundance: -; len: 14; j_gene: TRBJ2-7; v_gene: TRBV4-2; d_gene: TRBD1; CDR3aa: CASSPGTGTYEQYF; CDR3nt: TGTGCCAGCAGCCCTGGGACAGGAACCTACGAGCAGTACTTC
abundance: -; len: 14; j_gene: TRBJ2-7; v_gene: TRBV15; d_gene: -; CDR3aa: CATSRGAKPYEQYF; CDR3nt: TGTGCCACCAGCAGAGGGGCAAAGCCCTACGAGCAGTACTTC
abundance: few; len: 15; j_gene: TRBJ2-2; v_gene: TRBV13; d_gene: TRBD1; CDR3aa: CASTKGTENTGELFF; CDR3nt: TGTGCCAGCACAAAAGGGACAGAGAACACCGGGGAGCTGTTTTTT
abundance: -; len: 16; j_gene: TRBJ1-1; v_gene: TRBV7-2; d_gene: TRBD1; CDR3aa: CASSARQGWYNTEAFF; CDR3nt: TGTGCCAGCAGCGCGCGACAGGGGTGGTATAACACTGAAGCTTTCTTT
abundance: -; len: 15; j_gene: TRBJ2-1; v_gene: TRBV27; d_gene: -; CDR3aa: CASSSTSRIRNEQFF; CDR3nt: TGTGCCAGCAGCTCCACTAGCCGGATCCGCAATGAGCAGTTCTTC
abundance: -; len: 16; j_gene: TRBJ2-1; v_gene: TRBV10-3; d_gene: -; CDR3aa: CAISNPPGGTYNEQFF; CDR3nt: TGTGCCATCAGTAACCCCCCGGGGGGCACGTACAATGAGCAGTTCTTC